The 18 T cell receptor beta chains reported below all come from one sample, sequenced in a study of T cells in women clearing cervical HPV infection (dated by TCRdb to between 2018 and 2020). Library method: the immunoSEQ multiplex PCR assay. TCRdb limited this immuneACCESS table to in-frame rearrangements with V and J called. A share of clones is missing; checked studies link under half to unresolved V genes, and the rest is unexplained. The table held for this sample gives 25,000 to 30,000 clones. Of the sample, over 8.5% falls within the top ten clones. Sequenced: blood buffy coat. Receptors originate from a woman aged 18-70 years with a cervical HPV16 infection that either progressed to CIN3+ or cleared (not recorded which).

Points on this clone: Relative to the germline gene, one junction end is altered; a read error may explain this. The sequence runs out 3 residues before the end of the CDR3; the remainder is reconstructed from the germline J gene. Other DNA sequences of this sample code for an identical CDR3. The V and J genes are TRBV20-1 and TRBJ1-3, with TRBD1 identical over 7 bases. CDR3 size: 15 residues. Germline V CDR1 and CDR2: DFQATT, SNEGSKA (reference sequence). CDR3 DNA, as far as it was read: TGCAGTGCACGCCGCCCAGGGGGTTCTGGAAACACA. Encoded protein: CSARRPGGSGNT. The full CDR3 protein is CSARRPGGSGNTIYF.

On this clone itself: The CDR3 end lies 3 residues beyond the end of the read and is filled in from the germline J gene. The rearrangement uses TRBV2 and TRBJ2-2; D remains unclear. CDR1 SNHLY and CDR2 FYNNEI come from the germline V gene. The ends were cut back, 7 bases at V and 10 bases at J, with 13 bases in the middle. This CDR3 has 12 amino acids. CDR3 DNA (partial): TGTGCCAGCAATCAAACCCGGTCGGAG. This gives the protein CASNQTRSE. The whole CDR3 protein is CASNQTRSELFF.

On this clone: The CDR3 end falls 3 residues outside the read, so it is completed with the germline J gene. V usage is TRBV19 and J usage is TRBJ1-1, with unresolved D. Germline V gives CDR1 LNHDA, CDR2 SQIVND (reference sequence). The CDR3 consists of 13 residues. Trimming cost V 6 bases and J 0 bases, with 8 bases left between them. The sequenced CDR3 bases are TGTGCCAGTAGCCCCGGGGTGAACACTGAA. It translates to CASSPGVNTE. Given in full, the CDR3 is CASSPGVNTEAFF.

As regards this clone: Read data end 3 residues before the CDR3 end; the end is taken from the germline J gene. The rearrangement links TRBV5-1 to TRBJ2-5; unclear D gene. CDR3 length: 14 amino acids. Germline assignment: CDR1 SGHRS and CDR2 YFSETQ. V was pared by 1 base and J by 5 bases, with 12 bases between. The CDR3: CASSLQDSRETQYF. The CDR3 DNA, read in part, is TGCGCCAGCAGCTTGCAGGATTCTCGGGAGACC.

About this clone: The read terminates 3 residues ahead of where the CDR3 ends, so the germline J gene completes it. The chain has TRBV6-1 and TRBJ1-2; D perhaps matches TRBD1 (5 bases). CDR1 is MNHNS, CDR2 SASEGT, per germline. The CDR3 consists of 15 residues. The part of the CDR3 DNA that was read is TGTGCCAGCAGTGAAGGGTCACAGGTTGCGAAAAGC. Protein sequence: CASSEGSQVAKS. The full CDR3 protein reads CASSEGSQVAKSYTF.

The CDR3 DNA, read in part, is TGTGCCAGTCGGACTAGCGGAACCTACGAG. Protein product: CASRTSGTYE. The entire CDR3 is CASRTSGTYEQYF. This chain uses TRBV6-2 or TRBV6-3 with TRBJ2-7; 10 bases are shared with TRBD2. The read stops 3 residues short of the end of the CDR3; the missing end is completed from the germline J gene. The CDR3 contains 13 residues. V was pared by 9 bases and J by 2 bases, with 4 bases of the junction left unmatched. The germline gives CDR1 MNHEY, CDR2 SVGEGT.

Remarks on this clone: Sequencing ends 3 residues short of the CDR3 end; the germline J gene provides the rest. The rearrangement joins TRBV5-1 to TRBJ1-1; D is ambiguous. The CDR3 has 15 amino acids. V gave up 0 bases and J gave up 0 bases, with 9 bases separating them. CDR1 and CDR2 from the germline V gene are SGHRS and YFSETQ. This chain's CDR3 is CASSLGHRLNTEAFF. The sequenced part of the CDR3 DNA is TGCGCCAGCAGCTTGGGTCACAGATTGAACACTGAA.

Turning to this clone: The CDR3 extends 3 residues past the end of the read, so its final part is completed from the germline J gene. This chain connects TRBV7-9 to TRBJ2-5, with D perhaps TRBD1 (6 bases). The germline V gene has CDR1 SEHNR and CDR2 FQNEAQ (reference sequence). The CDR3 is 15 residues long. V lost 2 bases and J lost 5, with 15 bases in between. The CDR3 bases that were read are TGTGCCAGCAGCTTAAATCTAGGGGGTTTGGAGACC. This codes for CASSLNLGGLET. The entire CDR3 reads CASSLNLGGLETQYF.

Regarding this clone: The CDR3 is cut off 3 residues early in the read; its end comes from the germline J gene. The V call is TRBV20-1, the J call TRBJ1-5; D might be TRBD1 (6 bases). The CDR3 totals 14 residues. V was pared by 3 bases and J by 0 bases, with 9 bases between. Germline lookup yields CDR1 DFQATT and CDR2 SNEGSKA (reference sequence). The part of the CDR3 DNA that was read is TGCAGTGCTAGGAAACAGGGTAGCAATCAGCCC. Its translation: CSARKQGSNQP. The CDR3 in full is CSARKQGSNQPQHF.

A remark on this clone: From the germline J gene comes the end of the CDR3, since the read stops 3 residues before it. The chain combines TRBV29-1 with TRBJ1-6, with a weak D call TRBD1 (5 bases). V lost 7 bases and J lost 8, with 15 bases in between. The CDR3 runs 13 residues. Germline V gene sequence: CDR1 SQVTM, CDR2 ANQGSEA. The part of the CDR3 DNA that was read is TGCAGCGCTCGTGACAGAAAGGATTCACCC. As protein: CSARDRKDSP. The CDR3 in its entirety is CSARDRKDSPLHF.

As regards this clone: The sequenced fragment ends 3 residues before the CDR3 boundary, so the rest is inferred from the germline J gene. The chain carries TRBV29-1 and TRBJ2-1, with TRBD2 as a possible D gene (5 bases). CDR3 length: 11 residues. CDR1 is SQVTM, CDR2 ANQGSEA, per germline. Trimming removed 4 bases from V and 7 bases from J, with 8 bases in between. This CDR3 is CSVAGGNEQFF. Incomplete CDR3 DNA: TGCAGCGTTGCAGGAGGTAATGAG.

About this clone itself: From the germline J gene comes the end of the CDR3, since the read stops 3 residues before it. The chain uses TRBV2 and TRBJ2-2; 8 bases are shared with TRBD2. Germline CDR1 and CDR2: SNHLY and FYNNEI. The CDR3 runs to 15 residues. CDR3 DNA, as far as it was read: TGTGCCAGCAGTGAAGGTCGGGAGGGGAATTCACCG. Translated, it gives CASSEGREGNSP. The full CDR3 is CASSEGREGNSPLFF.

As for this clone: The observed sequence ends 3 residues before the CDR3 terminus, with the missing tail filled in from the germline J gene. This chain links TRBV6-2 or TRBV6-3 with TRBJ2-7; D gene uncertain. The CDR3 is 12 amino acids. Trimming shortened V by 2 bases and J by 3 bases, and 5 bases separated the two germline ends. The germline V gene has CDR1 MNHEY and CDR2 SVGEGT. The CDR3 DNA, read in part, is TGTGCCAGCAGTTACGTCAACTACGAG. This encodes CASSYVNYE. The whole CDR3 is CASSYVNYEQYF.

Note on this clone: Read data end 3 residues before the CDR3 end; the end is taken from the germline J gene. The V and J genes are TRBV7-6 and TRBJ2-7; the match to TRBD2 covers 9 bases. Germline trimming cut 1 base from V and 2 bases from J; bases unmatched to any gene: 6. The CDR3 is made up of 16 amino acids. Germline-derived CDR1 and CDR2 are SGHVS and FNYEAQ. Incomplete CDR3 DNA: TGTGCCAGCAGCTTAGAAGCGACTAGCGGAACCTACGAG. Amino acids: CASSLEATSGTYE. The full CDR3 reads CASSLEATSGTYEQYF. The whole variable domain, remainder taken from reference TRBV7-6 and TRBJ2-7, is GAGVSQSPRYKVTKRGQDVALRCDPISGHVSLYWYRQALGQGPEFLTYFNYEAQQDKSGLPNDRFSAERPEGSISTLTIQRTEQRDSAMYRCASSLEATSGTYEQYFGPGTRLTVT.

Of note for this clone: The read comes to an end 3 residues before the CDR3 does, leaving the germline J gene to fill in the end. The genes are TRBV7-9 and TRBJ1-2, with D perhaps matching TRBD1 (5 bases). The CDR3 contains 13 residues. Germline assignment: CDR1 SEHNR and CDR2 FQNEAQ (reference sequence). The sequenced CDR3 bases are TGTGCCAGCAGCTTAGTGGCAGGGTACGAC. It translates to CASSLVAGYD. The entire CDR3 sequence reads CASSLVAGYDYTF.

About this clone: The read terminates 3 residues ahead of where the CDR3 ends, so the germline J gene completes it. The chain recombines TRBV7-3 with TRBJ2-7, with TRBD1 matching 7 bases. The CDR3 extends over 14 amino acids. CDR1 is SGHTA, CDR2 FQGTGA, per germline. The ends lost 5 bases at V and 6 bases at J; junction bases unmatched: 10. CDR3 DNA (partial): TGTGCCAGCAGCCCCCGGGGCAGGGGGAGCGAG. Its translation: CASSPRGRGSE. The entire CDR3 protein reads CASSPRGRGSEQYF.

CDR3 in amino acids: CASSLAPSGRDEQFF. The CDR3 bases that were read are TGTGCCAGCAGCTTAGCGCCTAGCGGGAGGGATGAG. The chain has TRBV11-1 and TRBJ2-1; 12 bases map to TRBD2. The CDR3 is cut off 3 residues early in the read; its end comes from the germline J gene. The length of the CDR3 is 15 residues. Germline values: CDR1 SGHAT, CDR2 FQDESV (reference sequence). V lost 0 bases, J lost 8 bases, and 2 bases stayed unmatched.

Comments on this clone: The read comes to an end 3 residues before the CDR3 does, leaving the germline J gene to fill in the end. The genes are TRBV11-2 and TRBJ1-5; D gene unclear. The ends were cut back, 1 base at V and 3 bases at J, with 10 bases in the middle. The CDR3 covers 15 residues. Germline CDR1 is SGHAT and CDR2 is FQNNGV. CDR3 amino acids: CASSLGPGSNQPQHF. Partial CDR3 DNA: TGTGCCAGCAGCTTAGGGCCAGGCTCCAATCAGCCC.